The rows below give T cell receptor beta chains drawn from one sample of a study of cytomegalovirus exposure and HLA in healthy donors. Profiling relied on immunoSEQ multiplex PCR, and the TCRdb table lists in-frame clones only, not all of them. The table records some 140,000 clones, roughly 79% of them present only once. Specimen: PBMCs. All receptors come from a man younger than 30 in good health and CMV-seronegative. The conserved cysteine and the conserved F or W are not part of the CDR3 here.

>12|TRBV4-3|TRBJ2-4
ASSQEGTGDIQY
>12|TRBV5-4|TRBJ1-4
ASSHDRVGEKLF
>12|TRBV5-1|TRBJ2-1
ASRSGTGVHEQF
>13|TRBV6-5|TRBJ1-1
ASRRGQRRDTEAF
>12|TRBV7-2|TRBJ1-1
ASSPGTANTEAF
>13|TRBV7-9|TRBJ2-7
ASSSGTSGGYEQY
>12|TRBV10-3|TRBJ2-3
AISAGQGTDTQY
>12|TRBV9|TRBJ1-3
ASSQGSPGNTIY
>13|TRBV6-1|TRBJ1-1
ASSERPTGSTEAF
>11|TRBV5-4|TRBJ2-5
ASSRTGEETQY
>12|TRBV6-5|TRBJ1-6
ASSPGTENSPLH
>11|TRBV6-5|TRBJ2-1
ASSTYRGTSRF
>13|TRBV5-6|TRBJ1-2
ASSLGAGINYGYT
>14|TRBV29-1|TRBJ2-1
STPNLGGGYSNEQF
>12|TRBV7-2|TRBJ2-7
ASSSAGSSYEQY
>14|TRBV28|TRBJ2-6
ASSFPRFSGANVLT
>14|TRBV4-3|TRBJ1-2
ASSQDRGGRVYGYT
>13|TRBV4-2|TRBJ1-2
ASSQEMGLTYGYT
>8|TRBV5-6|TRBJ2-5
ASPGETQY
>13|TRBV4-2|TRBJ1-2
ASSSLDRDVDGYT